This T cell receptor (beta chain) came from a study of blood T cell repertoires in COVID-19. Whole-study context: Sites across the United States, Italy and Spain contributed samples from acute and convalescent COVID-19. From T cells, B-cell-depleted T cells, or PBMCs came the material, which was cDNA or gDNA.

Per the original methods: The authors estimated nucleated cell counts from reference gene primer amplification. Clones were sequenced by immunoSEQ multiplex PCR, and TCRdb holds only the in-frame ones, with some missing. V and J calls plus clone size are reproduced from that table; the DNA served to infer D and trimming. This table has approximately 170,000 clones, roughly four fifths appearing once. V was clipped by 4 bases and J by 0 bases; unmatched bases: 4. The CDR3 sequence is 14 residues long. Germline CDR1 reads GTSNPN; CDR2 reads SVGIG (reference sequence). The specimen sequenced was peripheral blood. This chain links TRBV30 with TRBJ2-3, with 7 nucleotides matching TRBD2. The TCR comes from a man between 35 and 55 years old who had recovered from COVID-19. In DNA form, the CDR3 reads TGTGCCTGGATGGGGGACTACAGCACAGATACGCAGTATTTT. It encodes CAWMGDYSTDTQYF.